The 23 T cell receptor beta chains listed next were all sequenced from one sample in a study of blood T cell repertoires in COVID-19. Profiling relied on immunoSEQ multiplex PCR, and the TCRdb table lists in-frame clones only, not all of them. The data hold some 95,000 clones, with 86% observed a single time. Sequenced: peripheral blood. These receptor sequences come from a man at least 80 years old with active or convalescent COVID-19.

The chain links TRBV5-5 to TRBJ2-5; 7 bases are shared with TRBD1. The CDR3 totals 16 residues. With V trimmed by 3 bases and J by 3 bases, 11 bases remained unmatched. Germline V gene sequence: CDR1 SGHKS, CDR2 YYEKEE (reference sequence). CDR3 protein: CASSSVELTGEETQYF. The CDR3 DNA is TGTGCCAGCAGCTCCGTAGAGTTAACAGGGGAAGAGACCCAGTACTTC. Full variable domain (missing parts from reference TRBV5-5 and TRBJ2-5): DAGVTQSPTHLIKTRGQQVTLRCSPISGHKSVSWYQQVLGQGPQFIFQYYEKEERGRGNFPDRFSARQFPNYSSELNVNALLLGDSALYLCASSSVELTGEETQYFGPGTRLLVL.

The rearrangement links TRBV19 to TRBJ2-7; 8 bases fit TRBD1. CDR3 length: 15 residues. Germline assignment: CDR1 LNHDA and CDR2 SQIVND (reference sequence). After removal of 2 bases from V and 2 bases from J, the junction contained 5 bases not matched to a gene. CDR3 in amino acids: CASSIKGTGPYEQYF. The CDR3 coding sequence is TGTGCCAGTAGTATAAAGGGGACAGGTCCCTACGAGCAGTACTTC.

The rearrangement uses TRBV2 and TRBJ2-1, with TRBD1 matching 10 bases. The CDR3 extends over 14 amino acids. V lost 9 bases to trimming and J lost 7 bases; unmatched junction nucleotides: 9. CDR1 SNHLY and CDR2 FYNNEI come from the germline V gene. CDR3: CASVRDRGINEQFF. Written as DNA, the CDR3 is TGTGCCAGTGTACGGGACAGGGGCATAAATGAGCAGTTCTTC.

The V call is TRBV12-3 or TRBV12-4, the J call TRBJ1-4, with 9 bases matching TRBD1. The CDR3 extends over 12 amino acids. The trim removed 5 bases at V and 10 bases at J, leaving 2 bases unmatched. The CDR3 loop is CASSKGQGKLFF. CDR3 nucleotides: TGTGCCAGCAGTAAGGGACAGGGAAAACTGTTTTTT.

Only one count was recorded for this clone. The J gene is TRBJ1-1, the V gene TRBV29-1, with D maybe TRBD1 (5 bases). The germline V and J ends were trimmed by 8 bases and 4 bases, with 20 bases remaining between them. This CDR3 is built from 14 residues. Germline-derived CDR1 and CDR2 are SQVTM and ANQGSEA. CDR3 nucleotide sequence: TGCAGCACTGCGGTGGGGACGGGGGGCACTGAAGCTTTCTTT. Encoded protein: CSTAVGTGGTEAFF.

The chain joins TRBV7-2 to TRBJ2-2; 8 nucleotides match TRBD2. With V trimmed by 1 base and J by 4 bases, 2 bases remained unmatched. The germline gives CDR1 SGHTA, CDR2 FQGNSA. This CDR3 region has 15 residues. CDR3 nucleotides: TGTGCCAGCAGCTTAGGACTAGCGAGCACCGGGGAGCTGTTTTTT. It encodes CASSLGLASTGELFF.

The chain carries TRBV7-6 and TRBJ2-3; D perhaps matches TRBD1 (5 bases). Trimming stripped 1 base from V and 0 bases from J, with 11 bases between. The CDR3 contains 16 residues. Looked up from germline, CDR1 is SGHVS and CDR2 is FNYEAQ. The CDR3, as DNA: TGTGCCAGCAGCTTAGTAGTCTGGGGCAGCACAGATACGCAGTATTTT. Amino acids: CASSLVVWGSTDTQYF. Drawing the rest from reference TRBV7-6 and TRBJ2-3, the complete variable domain is GAGVSQSPRYKVTKRGQDVALRCDPISGHVSLYWYRQALGQGPEFLTYFNYEAQQDKSGLPNDRFSAERPEGSISTLTIQRTEQRDSAMYRCASSLVVWGSTDTQYFGPGTRLTVL.

The rearrangement links TRBV7-8 to TRBJ1-3; tentatively, D is TRBD1 (5 bases). The CDR3 runs 15 residues. The V gene's germline CDR1 is SGHVS and CDR2 FQNEAQ. With 3 bases removed from V and 4 bases from J, the gap between germline ends came to 13 bases. Here the CDR3 DNA reads TGTGCCAGCAGCTTGTCAGCAGGGAGGGGAAACACCATATATTTT. Its protein is CASSLSAGRGNTIYF.

This rearrangement joins TRBV7-9 to TRBJ1-3; 8 bases match TRBD1. With V trimmed by 5 bases and J by 7 bases, 4 bases remained unmatched. There are 13 residues in the CDR3. CDR1 SEHNR and CDR2 FQNEAQ come from the germline V gene (reference sequence). The CDR3 loop reads CASSPTGGNTIYF. In DNA, the CDR3 is TGTGCCAGCAGCCCCACAGGGGGGAACACCATATATTTT.

This chain's CDR3 is CASSPQGNTEAFF. In nucleotides, the CDR3 is TGTGCCAGCAGTCCCCAGGGGAACACTGAAGCTTTCTTT. The genes are TRBV28 and TRBJ1-1, with D possibly being TRBD1 (5 bases). This CDR3 region has 13 residues. Germline CDR1 is MDHEN and CDR2 is SYDVKM. V lost 5 bases and J lost 1, with 8 bases in between.

This clone was counted many times. In the same sample, other DNA sequences code for this CDR3. The genes are TRBV30 and TRBJ1-1; D gene ambiguous. V was shortened by 0 bases and J by 4 bases, with 6 bases between the two germline ends. CDR1 and CDR2 from the germline V gene are GTSNPN and SVGIG (reference sequence). The CDR3 has 12 amino acids. The CDR3 here is CAWSVSVTEAFF. The DNA of the CDR3 is TGTGCCTGGAGTGTATCTGTCACTGAAGCTTTCTTT.

The chain links TRBV10-1 to TRBJ2-3; 13 bases match TRBD2. The V segment lost 7 bases and the J segment 1 base; nucleotides outside the gene matches: 14. There are 19 residues in the CDR3. The germline V gene encodes CDR1 WNHNN and CDR2 SYGVQD (reference sequence). The DNA of the CDR3 is TGCGCCAGCATTAGGGGGGGGACTAGCGGGACCCTCCGCACAGATACGCAGTATTTT. This translates into CASIRGGTSGTLRTDTQYF.

CDR3 nucleotide sequence: TGTGCCAGCAGCTCCGGATGGGGTAGCGGGATCACCGGGGAGCTGTTTTTT. It translates to CASSSGWGSGITGELFF. The chain joins TRBV7-9 to TRBJ2-2; 8 positions agree with TRBD2. This CDR3 region has 17 residues. The germline CDR1 and CDR2 sequences are SEHNR and FQNEAQ (reference sequence). After removal of 4 bases from V and 4 bases from J, the junction contained 11 bases not matched to a gene.

CDR3 in DNA: TGCGCCAGCAGCCAAGATTTCGGGGGATTGAACACTGAAGCTTTCTTT. Protein sequence: CASSQDFGGLNTEAFF. The chain couples TRBV4-3 to TRBJ1-1, with D possibly being TRBD1 (5 bases). The germline CDR1 and CDR2 sequences are LGHNA and YSLEER. V was trimmed by 0 bases and J by 0 bases, leaving 11 bases between them. The CDR3 extends over 16 amino acids.

V usage is TRBV18 and J usage is TRBJ2-1, with D tentatively TRBD1 (5 bases). The V end was cut by 6 bases, the J end by 5 bases, with 23 bases between. The length of the CDR3 is 17 residues. Germline lookup yields CDR1 KGHSH and CDR2 LQKENI. CDR3 amino acids: CASSSNGNGRGNNEQFF. The CDR3 DNA reads as TGTGCCAGCTCCTCGAATGGGAACGGAAGGGGTAACAATGAGCAGTTCTTC. Combining the CDR3 with reference TRBV18 and TRBJ2-1 gives the whole variable domain NAGVMQNPRHLVRRRGQEARLRCSPMKGHSHVYWYRQLPEEGLKFMVYLQKENIIDESGMPKERFSAEFPKEGPSILRIQQVVRGDSAAYFCASSSNGNGRGNNEQFFGPGTRLTVL.

The chain joins TRBV28 to TRBJ1-4; D is perhaps TRBD1 (6 bases). Looked up from germline, CDR1 is MDHEN and CDR2 is SYDVKM. The CDR3 totals 17 residues. Trimming stripped 1 base from V and 5 bases from J, with 17 bases between. CDR3 DNA: TGTGCCAGCAGTTTATCCACAGGGAGGGGACCCAATGAAAAACTGTTTTTT. As protein: CASSLSTGRGPNEKLFF. The variable domain in full, with the rest retrieved from reference TRBV28 and TRBJ1-4, is DVKVTQSSRYLVKRTGEKVFLECVQDMDHENMFWYRQDPGLGLRLIYFSYDVKMKEKGDIPEGYSVSREKKERFSLILESASTNQTSMYLCASSLSTGRGPNEKLFFGSGTQLSVL.

This chain connects TRBV5-4 to TRBJ1-2; 8 positions match TRBD1. CDR3 length: 15 residues. Germline V gene data show CDR1 as SGHNT and CDR2 as YYREEE (reference sequence). The V and J ends lost 2 bases and 1 base, in that order; junction bases with no gene match: 4. CDR3 sequence (DNA): TGTGCCAGCAGCTTCCCGGACAGGGATAACTATGGCTACACCTTC. This sequence encodes CASSFPDRDNYGYTF.

The genes are TRBV29-1 and TRBJ2-2; TRBD1 matches 9 bases. V lost 7 bases to trimming and J lost 7 bases; unmatched junction nucleotides: 10. The germline gives CDR1 SQVTM, CDR2 ANQGSEA. The CDR3 spans 14 residues. The CDR3 DNA reads as TGCAGCGGAAAACAGGGGGCGTCTAGCGGGGAGCTGTTTTTT. It encodes CSGKQGASSGELFF.

The J gene is TRBJ1-2, the V gene TRBV6-5; 9 nucleotides line up with TRBD1. The CDR3 runs to 15 residues. The V segment lost 0 bases and the J segment 6 bases; nucleotides outside the gene matches: 5. Germline values: CDR1 MNHEY, CDR2 SVGAGI. Written as DNA, the CDR3 is TGTGCCAGCAGTTACTCGAACAGGGGGCCGGATGGCTACACCTTC. It specifies CASSYSNRGPDGYTF.

J is TRBJ2-7 and V is TRBV19, with D hard to call. Germline V gene data show CDR1 as LNHDA and CDR2 as SQIVND (reference sequence). This CDR3 region has 14 residues. The germline V and J ends were trimmed by 3 bases and 0 bases, with 9 bases remaining between them. CDR3 sequence: CASSMAAGSYEQYF. CDR3 bases: TGTGCCAGTAGTATGGCCGCAGGCTCCTACGAGCAGTACTTC.

This chain joins TRBV30 and TRBJ2-1; D is perhaps TRBD2 (6 bases). The V and J ends lost 4 bases and 1 base respectively, with 11 bases between them. The CDR3 totals 14 residues. The V gene's germline CDR1 is GTSNPN and CDR2 SVGIG (reference sequence). CDR3 protein: CAWNGGISYNEQFF. CDR3 bases: TGTGCCTGGAATGGCGGGATTTCCTACAATGAGCAGTTCTTC.

The chain's CDR3 is CSASFAPGADYEQYF. CDR3 DNA: TGCAGTGCTAGTTTCGCGCCAGGGGCGGACTACGAGCAGTACTTC. The V and J genes are TRBV20-1 and TRBJ2-7, with D possibly matching TRBD1 (6 bases). V was shortened by 3 bases and J by 3 bases, with 18 bases between the two germline ends. CDR1 is DFQATT, CDR2 SNEGSKA, per germline (reference sequence). The CDR3 sequence is 15 residues long.

This chain connects TRBV5-1 to TRBJ1-5, with 7 bases identical to TRBD1. The germline V gene has CDR1 SGHRS and CDR2 YFSETQ. Unmatched junction bases numbered 7, after V lost 4 bases and J lost 6 bases. This CDR3 region has 14 residues. The CDR3 sequence is CASSPGQEGQPQHF. The CDR3, as DNA: TGCGCCAGCAGCCCCGGACAGGAAGGTCAGCCCCAGCATTTT.